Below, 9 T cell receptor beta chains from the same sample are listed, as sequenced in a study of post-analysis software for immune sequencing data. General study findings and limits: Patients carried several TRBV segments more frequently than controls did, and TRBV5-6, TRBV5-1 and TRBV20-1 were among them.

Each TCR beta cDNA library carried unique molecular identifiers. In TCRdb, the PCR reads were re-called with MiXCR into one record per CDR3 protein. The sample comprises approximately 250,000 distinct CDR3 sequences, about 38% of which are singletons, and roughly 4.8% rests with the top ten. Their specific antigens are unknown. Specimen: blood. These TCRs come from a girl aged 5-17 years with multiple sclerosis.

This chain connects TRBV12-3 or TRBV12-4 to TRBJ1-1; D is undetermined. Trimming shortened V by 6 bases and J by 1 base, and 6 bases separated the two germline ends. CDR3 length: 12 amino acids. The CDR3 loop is CASRVGNTEAFF. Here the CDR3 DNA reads TGTGCCAGCAGGGTAGGGAACACTGAAGCTTTCTTT.

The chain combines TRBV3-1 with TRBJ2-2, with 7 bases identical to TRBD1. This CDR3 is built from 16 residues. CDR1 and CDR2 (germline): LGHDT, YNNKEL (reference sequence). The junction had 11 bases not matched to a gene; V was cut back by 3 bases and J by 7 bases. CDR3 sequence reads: CASSHWDRSTFGELFF. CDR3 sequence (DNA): TGTGCCAGCAGCCACTGGGACAGATCTACGTTCGGGGAGCTGTTTTTT.

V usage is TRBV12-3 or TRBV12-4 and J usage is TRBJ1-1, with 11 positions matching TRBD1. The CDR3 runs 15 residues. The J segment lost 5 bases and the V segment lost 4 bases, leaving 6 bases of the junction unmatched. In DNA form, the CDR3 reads TGTGCCAGCAGTTCCCCGGACAGGGGGCGAACTGAAGCTTTCTTT. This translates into CASSSPDRGRTEAFF.

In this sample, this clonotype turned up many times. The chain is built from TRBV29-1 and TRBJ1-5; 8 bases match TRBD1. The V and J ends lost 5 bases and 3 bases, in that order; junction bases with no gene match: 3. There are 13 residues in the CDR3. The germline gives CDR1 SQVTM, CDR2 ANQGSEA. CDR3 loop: CSVQGAINQPQHF. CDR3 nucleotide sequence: TGCAGCGTTCAGGGGGCGATCAATCAGCCCCAGCATTTT. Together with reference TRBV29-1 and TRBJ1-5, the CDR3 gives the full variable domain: SAVISQKPSRDICQRGTSLTIQCQVDSQVTMMFWYRQQPGQSLTLIATANQGSEATYESGFVIDKFPISRPNLTFSTLTVSNMSPEDSSIYLCSVQGAINQPQHFGDGTRLSIL.

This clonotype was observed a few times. CDR3 protein: CASSQERTGLQQFF. CDR3 in DNA: TGTGCCAGCAGCCAAGAACGGACGGGGCTTCAGCAGTTCTTC. The rearrangement uses TRBV3-1 and TRBJ2-1; D may be TRBD1 or TRBD2 (5 bases each). The CDR3 is made up of 14 amino acids. V dropped 0 bases and J dropped 11 bases, with 14 bases sitting between them. Germline-derived CDR1 and CDR2 are LGHDT and YNNKEL (reference sequence).

The CDR3: CSARGFSPGTGLQTQYF. Here the CDR3 DNA reads TGCAGTGCTAGAGGTTTTTCGCCTGGGACAGGTCTTCAGACCCAGTACTTC. The chain joins TRBV20-1 to TRBJ2-5; 8 positions match TRBD1. J gave up 6 bases and V 1 base, and 16 bases lay outside the gene matches. The CDR3 extends over 17 amino acids. Germline lookup yields CDR1 DFQATT and CDR2 SNEGSKA (reference sequence).

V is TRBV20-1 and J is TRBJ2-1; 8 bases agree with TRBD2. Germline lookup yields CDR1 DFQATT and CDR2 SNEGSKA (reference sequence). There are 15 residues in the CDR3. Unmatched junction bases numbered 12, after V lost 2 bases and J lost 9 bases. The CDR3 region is CSARPSGRIMGEQFF. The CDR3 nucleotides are TGCAGTGCTAGACCCAGCGGGAGAATCATGGGTGAGCAGTTCTTC.

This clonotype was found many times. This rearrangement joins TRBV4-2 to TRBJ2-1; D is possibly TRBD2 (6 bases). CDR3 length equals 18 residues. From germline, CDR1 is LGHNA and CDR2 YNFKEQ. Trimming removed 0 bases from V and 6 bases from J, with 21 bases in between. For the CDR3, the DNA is TGTGCCAGCAGCCAAGAAGCATTGCGACTAGATCTTATCAATGAGCAGTTCTTC. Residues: CASSQEALRLDLINEQFF.

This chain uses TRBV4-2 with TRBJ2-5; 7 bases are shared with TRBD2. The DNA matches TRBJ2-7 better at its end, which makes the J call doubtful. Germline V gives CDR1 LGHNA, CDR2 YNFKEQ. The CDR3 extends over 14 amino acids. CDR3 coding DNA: TGTGCCAGCAGCCAAGCTTCGGGAGGTTTCGAGCAGTACTTC. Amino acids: CASSQASGGFEQYF.